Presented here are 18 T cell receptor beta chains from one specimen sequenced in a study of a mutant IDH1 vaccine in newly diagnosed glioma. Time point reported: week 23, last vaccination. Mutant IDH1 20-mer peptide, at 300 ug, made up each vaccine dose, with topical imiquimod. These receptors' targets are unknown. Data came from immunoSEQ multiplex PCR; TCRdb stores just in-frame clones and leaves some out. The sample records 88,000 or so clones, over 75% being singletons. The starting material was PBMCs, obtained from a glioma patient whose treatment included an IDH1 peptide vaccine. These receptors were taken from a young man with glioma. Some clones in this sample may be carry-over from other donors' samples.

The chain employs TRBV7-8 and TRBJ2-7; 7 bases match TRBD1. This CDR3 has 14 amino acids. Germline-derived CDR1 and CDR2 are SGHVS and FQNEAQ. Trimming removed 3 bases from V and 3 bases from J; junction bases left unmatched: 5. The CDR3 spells CASSFLRDSYEQYF. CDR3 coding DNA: TGTGCCAGCAGCTTTCTCCGGGACAGCTACGAGCAGTACTTC.

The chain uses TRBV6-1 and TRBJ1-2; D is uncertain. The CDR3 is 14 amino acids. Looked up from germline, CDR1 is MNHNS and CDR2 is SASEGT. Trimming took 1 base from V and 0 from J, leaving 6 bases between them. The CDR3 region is CASSEGRSNYGYTF. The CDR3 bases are TGTGCCAGCAGTGAAGGGAGATCTAACTATGGCTACACCTTC.

CDR3 bases: TGCGCCAGCAGCTTTGGCCTCCTCCGGGACGGCGATTTCTCTGGGGCCAACGTCCTGACTTTC. Protein product: CASSFGLLRDGDFSGANVLTF. J is TRBJ2-6 and V is TRBV5-1; perhaps D is TRBD1 or TRBD2 (5 bases each). The germline V gene has CDR1 SGHRS and CDR2 YFSETQ. The CDR3 covers 21 residues. V lost 2 bases and J lost 0, with 24 bases in between.

The CDR3 is CAWTETYGANVLTF. In nucleotides, the CDR3 is TGTGCCTGGACGGAAACTTACGGGGCCAACGTCCTGACTTTC. The chain links TRBV30 to TRBJ2-6; D is unresolved. Germline CDR1 and CDR2: GTSNPN and SVGIG (reference sequence). Trimming shortened V by 4 bases and J by 4 bases, and 11 bases separated the two germline ends. The length of the CDR3 is 14 residues.

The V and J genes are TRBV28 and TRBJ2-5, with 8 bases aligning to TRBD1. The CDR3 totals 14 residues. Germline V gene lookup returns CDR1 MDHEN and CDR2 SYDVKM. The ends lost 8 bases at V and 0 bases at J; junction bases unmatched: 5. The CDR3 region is CASSRGPNQETQYF. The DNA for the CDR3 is TGTGCCAGCTCCAGGGGGCCTAACCAAGAGACCCAGTACTTC.

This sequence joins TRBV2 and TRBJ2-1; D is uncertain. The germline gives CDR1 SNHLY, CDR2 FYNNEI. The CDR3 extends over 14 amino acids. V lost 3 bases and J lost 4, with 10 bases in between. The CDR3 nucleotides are TGTGCCAGCAGTGATCTCGGCGCTTACAATGAGCAGTTCTTC. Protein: CASSDLGAYNEQFF.

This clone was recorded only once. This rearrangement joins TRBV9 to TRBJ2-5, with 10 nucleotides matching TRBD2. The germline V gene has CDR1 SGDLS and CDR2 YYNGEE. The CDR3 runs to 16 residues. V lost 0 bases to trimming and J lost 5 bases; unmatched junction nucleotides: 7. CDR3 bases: TGTGCCAGCAGCGTAGGGACTAGCGGTAGTGAGGAGACCCAGTACTTC. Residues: CASSVGTSGSEETQYF. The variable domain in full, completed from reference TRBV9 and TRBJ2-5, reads DSGVTQTPKHLITATGQRVTLRCSPRSGDLSVYWYQQSLDQGLQFLIQYYNGEERAKGNILERFSAQQFPDLHSELNLSSLELGDSALYFCASSVGTSGSEETQYFGPGTRLLVL.

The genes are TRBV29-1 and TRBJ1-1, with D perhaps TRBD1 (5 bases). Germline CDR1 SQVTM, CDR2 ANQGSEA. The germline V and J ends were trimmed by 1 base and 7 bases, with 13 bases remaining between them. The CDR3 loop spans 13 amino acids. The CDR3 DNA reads TGCAGCGTTGAAGTGGGGCGCCGGTTTGAAGCTTTCTTT. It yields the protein CSVEVGRRFEAFF.

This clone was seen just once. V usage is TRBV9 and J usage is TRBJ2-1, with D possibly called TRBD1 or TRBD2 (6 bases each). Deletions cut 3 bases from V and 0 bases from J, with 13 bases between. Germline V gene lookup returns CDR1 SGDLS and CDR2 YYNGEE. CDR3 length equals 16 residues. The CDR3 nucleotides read TGTGCCAGCAGCGGGAGGGGGGACTCCTCCTACAATGAGCAGTTCTTC. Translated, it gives CASSGRGDSSYNEQFF. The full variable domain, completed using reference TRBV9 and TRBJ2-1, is DSGVTQTPKHLITATGQRVTLRCSPRSGDLSVYWYQQSLDQGLQFLIQYYNGEERAKGNILERFSAQQFPDLHSELNLSSLELGDSALYFCASSGRGDSSYNEQFFGPGTRLTVL.

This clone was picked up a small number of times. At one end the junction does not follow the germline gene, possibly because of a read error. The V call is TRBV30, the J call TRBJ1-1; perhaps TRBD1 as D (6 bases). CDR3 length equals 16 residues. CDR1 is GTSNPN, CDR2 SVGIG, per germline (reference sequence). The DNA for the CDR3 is TGTGCTTGGAGTGCCCCAGGGGTACCCGGGAACACTGAAGCTTTCTTT. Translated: CAWSAPGVPGNTEAFF.

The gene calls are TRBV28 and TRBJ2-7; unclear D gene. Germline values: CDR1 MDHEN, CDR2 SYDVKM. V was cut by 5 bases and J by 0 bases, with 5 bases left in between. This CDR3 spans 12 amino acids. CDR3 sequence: CASSPISYEQYF. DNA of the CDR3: TGTGCCAGCAGTCCGATCTCCTACGAGCAGTACTTC. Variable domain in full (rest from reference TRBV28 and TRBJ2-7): DVKVTQSSRYLVKRTGEKVFLECVQDMDHENMFWYRQDPGLGLRLIYFSYDVKMKEKGDIPEGYSVSREKKERFSLILESASTNQTSMYLCASSPISYEQYFGPGTRLTVT.

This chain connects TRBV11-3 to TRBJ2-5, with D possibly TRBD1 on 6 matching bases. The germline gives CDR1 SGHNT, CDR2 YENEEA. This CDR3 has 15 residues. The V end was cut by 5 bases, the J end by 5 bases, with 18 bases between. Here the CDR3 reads CASSPGQGVTETQYF. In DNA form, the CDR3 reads TGTGCCAGCAGCCCGGGACAAGGGGTTACGGAGACCCAGTACTTC.

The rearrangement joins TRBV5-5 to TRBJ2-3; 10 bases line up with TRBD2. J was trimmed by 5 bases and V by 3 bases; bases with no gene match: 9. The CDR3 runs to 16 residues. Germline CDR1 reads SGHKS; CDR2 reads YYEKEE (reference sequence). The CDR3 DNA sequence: TGTGCCAGCAGCTCGTCCGGACTAGCGGTTGGAGATACGCAGTATTTT. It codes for CASSSSGLAVGDTQYF.

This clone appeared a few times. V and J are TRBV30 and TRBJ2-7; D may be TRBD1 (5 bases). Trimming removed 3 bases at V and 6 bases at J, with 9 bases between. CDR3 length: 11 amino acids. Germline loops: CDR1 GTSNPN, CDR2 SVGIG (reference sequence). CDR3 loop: CAWSSTVEQYF. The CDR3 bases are TGTGCCTGGAGCTCGACAGTCGAGCAGTACTTC.

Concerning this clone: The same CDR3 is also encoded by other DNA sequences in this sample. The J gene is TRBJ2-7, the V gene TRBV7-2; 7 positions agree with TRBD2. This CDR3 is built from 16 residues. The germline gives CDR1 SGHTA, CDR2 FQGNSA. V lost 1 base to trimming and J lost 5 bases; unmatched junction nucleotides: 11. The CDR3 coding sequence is TGTGCCAGCAGCTTAGGGGCCGGACTAGTCTTTGACGAGCAGTACTTC. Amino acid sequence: CASSLGAGLVFDEQYF.

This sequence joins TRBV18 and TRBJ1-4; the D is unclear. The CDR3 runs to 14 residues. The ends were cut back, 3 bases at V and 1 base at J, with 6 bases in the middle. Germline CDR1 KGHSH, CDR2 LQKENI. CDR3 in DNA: TGTGCCAGCTCACCCGGGATAACTAATGAAAAACTGTTTTTT. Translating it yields CASSPGITNEKLFF.

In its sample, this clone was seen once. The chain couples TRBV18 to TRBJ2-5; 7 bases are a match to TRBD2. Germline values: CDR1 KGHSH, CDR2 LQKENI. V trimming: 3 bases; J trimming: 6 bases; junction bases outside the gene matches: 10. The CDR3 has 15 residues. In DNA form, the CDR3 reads TGTGCCAGCTCACCCTCGGCGGGAGAGGGAAAGACCCAGTACTTC. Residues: CASSPSAGEGKTQYF.

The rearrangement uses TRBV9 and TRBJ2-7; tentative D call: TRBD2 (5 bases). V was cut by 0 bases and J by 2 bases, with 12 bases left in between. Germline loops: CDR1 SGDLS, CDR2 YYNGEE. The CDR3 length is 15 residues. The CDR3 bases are TGTGCCAGCAGCGTAGAGGCTAGCAGCACCTACGAGCAGTACTTC. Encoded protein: CASSVEASSTYEQYF.